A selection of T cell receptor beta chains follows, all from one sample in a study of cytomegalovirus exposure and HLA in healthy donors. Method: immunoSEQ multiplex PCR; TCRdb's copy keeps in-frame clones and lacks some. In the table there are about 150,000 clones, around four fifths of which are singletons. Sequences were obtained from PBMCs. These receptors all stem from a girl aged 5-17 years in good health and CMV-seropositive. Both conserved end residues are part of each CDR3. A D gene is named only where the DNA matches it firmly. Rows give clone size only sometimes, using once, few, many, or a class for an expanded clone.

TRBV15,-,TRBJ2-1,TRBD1,TGTGCCACCTCGACAGGGGGCTTAGGAGAGCAGTTCTTC,CATSTGGLGEQFF
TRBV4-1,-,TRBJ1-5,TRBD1,TGCGCCAGCAGCCAATTACCGGACAGGGGCGATCAGCCCCAGCATTTT,CASSQLPDRGDQPQHF
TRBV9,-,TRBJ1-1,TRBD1,TGTGCCAGCAGCGGAAACAGGGGGATGAACACTGAAGCTTTCTTT,CASSGNRGMNTEAFF
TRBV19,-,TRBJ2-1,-,TGTGCCAGTAGTCGCGCCTCTTACTCCTACAATGAGCAGTTCTTC,CASSRASYSYNEQFF
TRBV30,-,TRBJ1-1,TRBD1,TGTGCCTGGAACTCAGGGGGGAAACTTCCAGAAGCTTTCTTT,CAWNSGGKLPEAFF
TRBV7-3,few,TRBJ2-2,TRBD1,TGTGCCAGCAGCAACTCCGGGACAGGGGGCACCGGGGAGCTGTTTTTT,CASSNSGTGGTGELFF
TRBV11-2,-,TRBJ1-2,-,TGTGCCAGCAGCTTAATTGACTCGAGTGACTTCAATGGCTACACCTTC,CASSLIDSSDFNGYTF
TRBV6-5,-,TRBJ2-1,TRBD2,TGTGCCAGCTCCGATAGCGGGTACAATGAGCAGTTCTTC,CASSDSGYNEQFF
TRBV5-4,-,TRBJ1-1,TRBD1,TGTGCCAGCAGCGTTCAGGGGGGAGGCACTGAAGCTTTCTTT,CASSVQGGGTEAFF
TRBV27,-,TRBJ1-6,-,TGTGCCAGCAGTTTTGGGGGCCGGAATTCACCCCTCCACTTT,CASSFGGRNSPLHF
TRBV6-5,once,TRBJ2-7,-,TGTGCCAGCCGACGATTGGGGCGCTTCGAGCAGTACTTC,CASRRLGRFEQYF
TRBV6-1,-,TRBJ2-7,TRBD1,TGTGCCAGCAGTAGGGACAGCCCTAAGTACTCCCTCTTC,CASSRDSPKYSLF
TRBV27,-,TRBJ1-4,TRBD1,TGTGCCAGCAGTGTCAGGGGGCGCGAAGAAAAACTGTTTTTT,CASSVRGREEKLFF
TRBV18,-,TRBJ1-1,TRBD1,TGTGCCAGCTCACGGCAACAGGGGGAGGCAGACACTGAAGCTTTCTTT,CASSRQQGEADTEAFF
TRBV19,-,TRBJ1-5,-,TGTGCCAGTAGTATAGATCCTTCCAGGGGTTATAGCAATCAGCCCCAGCATTTT,CASSIDPSRGYSNQPQHF
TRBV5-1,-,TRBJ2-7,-,TGCGCCAGCAGCCTTGCTCGAGGCCAAGGAACCTACGAGCAGTACTTC,CASSLARGQGTYEQYF
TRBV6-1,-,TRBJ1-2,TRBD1,TGTGCCAGCAGACGACAGGGGCTCTACTATGGCTACACCTTC,CASRRQGLYYGYTF